This T cell receptor (beta chain) was obtained from a study of CD8 T cells in Susac syndrome. V was pared by 5 bases and J by 6 bases, with 17 bases between. This CDR3 contains 15 residues. Germline CDR1 and CDR2: LNHDA and SQIVND (reference sequence). RNA in amounts of 0.5 to 1 ug was reverse transcribed with random hexamers. Amplification of TCR beta CDR3 by immunoSEQ multiplex PCR spanned 54 Vbeta and 13 Jbeta. TCRdb called the immunoSEQ multiplex PCR reads again in MiXCR, with one record for every CDR3 protein. In the table there are a few hundred thousand distinct CDR3 sequences, 89% of which are singletons.

The V call is TRBV19, the J call TRBJ2-4; D is perhaps TRBD2 (5 bases). The source is a human donor with multiple sclerosis. Sequencing used CD8+ T cells from PBMCs. The CDR3 here is CASSHGVVTVNIQYF. DNA of the CDR3: TGTGCCAGTAGTCACGGGGTTGTCACCGTAAACATTCAGTACTTC.